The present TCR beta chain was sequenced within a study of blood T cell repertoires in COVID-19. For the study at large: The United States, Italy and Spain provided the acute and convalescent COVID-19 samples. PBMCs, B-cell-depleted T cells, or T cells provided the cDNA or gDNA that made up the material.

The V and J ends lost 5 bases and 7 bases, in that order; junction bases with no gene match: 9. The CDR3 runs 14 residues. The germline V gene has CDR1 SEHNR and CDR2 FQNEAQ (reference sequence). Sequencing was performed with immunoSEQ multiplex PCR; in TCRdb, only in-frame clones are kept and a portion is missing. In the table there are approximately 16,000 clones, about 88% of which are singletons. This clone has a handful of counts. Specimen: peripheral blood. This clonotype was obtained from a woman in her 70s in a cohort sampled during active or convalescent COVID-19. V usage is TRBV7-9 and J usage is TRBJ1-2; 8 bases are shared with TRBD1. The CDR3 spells CASSPGGGVGGYTF. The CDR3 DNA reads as TGTGCCAGCAGCCCAGGGGGCGGGGTTGGTGGCTACACCTTC.